This T cell receptor (beta chain) was sequenced during a study of patients and donors after allogeneic stem cell transplantation. TCRdb itself ran the RT-PCR reads through MiXCR, one entry per CDR3 protein. The sample carries about 1,800 distinct CDR3 sequences, approximately 15% recorded once. This CDR3 is 14 amino acids long. V gave up 7 bases and J gave up 3 bases; unmatched junction bases: 5. Germline V gene lookup returns CDR1 MNHEY and CDR2 SVGEGT. The TCR was taken from a human donor who was either an allogeneic HSCT recipient or a stem cell or donor lymphocyte infusion donor (not recorded which). It is not recorded whose cells these are; they may come from a transplant donor. The sequenced sample was blood, either unsorted or a sorted T cell fraction (not recorded which). The chain uses TRBV6-2 or TRBV6-3 and TRBJ2-1; 8 nucleotides line up with TRBD2. CDR3 region: CASIRAGDYNEQFF. The CDR3, as DNA: TGTGCCAGCATCCGAGCGGGGGACTACAATGAGCAGTTCTTC.